Listed below are T cell receptor beta chains from one sample, sequenced in a study of T-cell memory formation after mild COVID-19. TCRdb re-derived calls from the 5' RACE reads in MiXCR, one entry per CDR3 protein. Here the sample spans 470,000 or so distinct CDR3 sequences, around a sixth being singletons. Source material: PBMCs or a T cell subset sorted from them (not recorded which). These receptors originate from an adult woman who had mild COVID-19 (a few samples of this study predate the infection). Cell type and time point are not known. Both conserved end residues are part of each CDR3. Rows give clone size only sometimes, using once, few, many, or a class for an expanded clone.

V: TRBV4-3
size: -
CDR3: CASSQDYGQPQHF

V: TRBV12-3/TRBV12-4
size: few
CDR3: CASSRAPKETQYF

V: TRBV12-3/TRBV12-4
size: few
CDR3: CASSHPPRGQGGQETQYF

V: TRBV7-6
size: -
CDR3: CASSPRDAGYFASYEQYF

V: TRBV18
size: -
CDR3: CASSPLAGTQETQYF

V: TRBV4-3
size: -
CDR3: CASSQTTGANYGYTF

V: TRBV10-3
size: few
CDR3: CAISDGPGANVLTF

V: TRBV4-2
size: few
CDR3: CASSQTRVYEQYF

V: TRBV6-1
size: few
CDR3: CASSDLPGGHGGVDTQYF

V: TRBV20-1
size: -
CDR3: CSARVAGGPLHYNEQFF

V: TRBV5-1
size: -
CDR3: CASSPRDSRYEQYF

V: TRBV6-5
size: -
CDR3: CASSYKGEITYEQYF

V: TRBV12-3/TRBV12-4
size: few
CDR3: CASTLNGVNTEAFF

V: TRBV5-4
size: -
CDR3: CASSRVSGEEQFF

V: TRBV12-3/TRBV12-4
size: few
CDR3: CASRLVEKQFF

V: TRBV5-5
size: few
CDR3: CASRVQGAPGNTIYF

V: TRBV21-1
size: -
CDR3: CASSSGTSSWYTQYF

V: TRBV9
size: few
CDR3: CASSYRQGARFGALHF

V: TRBV5-8
size: few
CDR3: CASRPGLETQYF

V: TRBV7-8
size: few
CDR3: CASSLASQAEQFF

V: TRBV7-2
size: few
CDR3: CASSLSWGPGEQYF

V: TRBV2
size: few
CDR3: CASRVQGIQETQYF

V: TRBV12-3/TRBV12-4
size: -
CDR3: CASSFPGQGTGNTIYF

V: TRBV5-5
size: many
CDR3: CASSPGTTYNEQFF

V: TRBV5-1
size: -
CDR3: CASSPGPNNQPQHF

V: TRBV7-2
size: few
CDR3: CASSLGAAPNYGYTF

V: TRBV24-1
size: few
CDR3: CATSDEDNLAGPYNEQFF

V: TRBV14
size: few
CDR3: CASAKSGTGFGDTQYF

V: TRBV12-3/TRBV12-4
size: few
CDR3: CASSPGQSSYNSPLHF

V: TRBV6-2/TRBV6-3
size: -
CDR3: CASSRGQLNEAFF

V: TRBV5-1
size: few
CDR3: CASSLAWVKDEAFF

V: TRBV20-1
size: -
CDR3: CSASLVRGDSYEQYF

V: TRBV13
size: few
CDR3: CASSLRGAGAETQYF

V: TRBV5-6
size: few
CDR3: CASSLLDGYTF

V: TRBV12-3/TRBV12-4
size: few
CDR3: CASSRQEDYTGELFF

V: TRBV5-5
size: -
CDR3: CASSSLGGDSNQPQHF

V: TRBV9
size: few
CDR3: CASSVSGGGLLNNEQFF

V: TRBV24-1
size: -
CDR3: CATAAGQGTTDTQYF

V: TRBV7-8
size: few
CDR3: CASSSSGTSYEQYF